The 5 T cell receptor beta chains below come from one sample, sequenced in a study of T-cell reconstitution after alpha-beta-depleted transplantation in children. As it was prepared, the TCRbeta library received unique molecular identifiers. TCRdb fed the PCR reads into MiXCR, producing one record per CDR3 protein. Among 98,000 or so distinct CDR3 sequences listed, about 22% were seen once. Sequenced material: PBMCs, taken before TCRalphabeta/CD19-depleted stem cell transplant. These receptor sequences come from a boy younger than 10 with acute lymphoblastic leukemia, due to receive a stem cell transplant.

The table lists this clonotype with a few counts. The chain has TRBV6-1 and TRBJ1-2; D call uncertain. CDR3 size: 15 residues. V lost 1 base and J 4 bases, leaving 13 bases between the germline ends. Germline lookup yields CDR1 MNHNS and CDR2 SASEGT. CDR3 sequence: CASSEGRVRGYGYTF. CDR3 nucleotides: TGTGCCAGCAGTGAAGGGCGGGTGCGGGGCTATGGCTACACCTTC.

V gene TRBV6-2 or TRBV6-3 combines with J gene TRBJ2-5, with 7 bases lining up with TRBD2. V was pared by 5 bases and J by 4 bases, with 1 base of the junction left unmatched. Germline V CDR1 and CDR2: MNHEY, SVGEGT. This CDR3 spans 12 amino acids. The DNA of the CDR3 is TGTGCCAGCAGTGGGACTATAGAGACCCAGTACTTC. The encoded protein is CASSGTIETQYF.

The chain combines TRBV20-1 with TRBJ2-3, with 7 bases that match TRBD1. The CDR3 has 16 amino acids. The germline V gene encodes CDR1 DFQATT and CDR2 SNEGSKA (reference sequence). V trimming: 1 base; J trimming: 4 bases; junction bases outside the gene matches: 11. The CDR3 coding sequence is TGCAGTGCTAGAGTCCCGACAGGGCGAGTGGCAGATACGCAGTATTTT. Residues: CSARVPTGRVADTQYF.

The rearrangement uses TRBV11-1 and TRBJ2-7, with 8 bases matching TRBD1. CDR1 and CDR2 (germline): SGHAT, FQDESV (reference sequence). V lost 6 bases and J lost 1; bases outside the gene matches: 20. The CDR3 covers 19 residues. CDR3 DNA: TGTGCCAGCAGTACAACGGACAGGGATAACAATATAAATTCCTACGAGCAGTACTTC. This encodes CASSTTDRDNNINSYEQYF.

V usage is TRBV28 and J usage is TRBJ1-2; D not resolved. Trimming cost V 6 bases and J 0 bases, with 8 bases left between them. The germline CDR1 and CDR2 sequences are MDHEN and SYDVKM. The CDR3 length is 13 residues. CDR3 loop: CASSLSANYGYTF. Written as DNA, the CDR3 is TGTGCCAGCAGCCTTTCAGCTAACTATGGCTACACCTTC.